This TCR beta chain was sequenced in a study of cytomegalovirus exposure and HLA in healthy donors. Findings and caveats of the study: With DRB1 most and HLA-C fewest, TCR association rates differed between HLA loci in a later analysis. The classifier was said to identify cytomegalovirus status with high specificity and sensitivity. The listing of 150 to 200 TCR beta chains classed them as cytomegalovirus-associated.

Primers: 60 Vbeta forward and 13 Jbeta reverse. Libraries were prepared by immunoSEQ multiplex PCR; TCRdb keeps only in-frame clonotypes and omits some of them. The sample holds over 150,000 clones, over 75% seen once. With V trimmed by 0 bases and J by 0 bases, 2 bases remained unmatched. The CDR3 runs to 16 residues. Germline CDR1 reads SGDLS; CDR2 reads YYNGEE. Remarks on this clone: No antigen is known for it.

The gene calls are TRBV9 and TRBJ1-2; 10 bases are shared with TRBD1. This sequence originates from a human donor in good health. The sequenced sample consisted of PBMCs. Here the CDR3 reads CASSVGGTGANYGYTF. CDR3 sequence (DNA): TGTGCCAGCAGCGTAGGTGGGACAGGGGCTAACTATGGCTACACCTTC.